The present T cell receptor beta chain was sequenced within a study of identical twins. Study-wide points: Twin pairs' shared out-of-frame alpha sequences were enriched in low generation probability.

Each CDR3 protein is one row after TCRdb ran MiXCR on the 5' RACE reads. There are roughly 720,000 distinct CDR3 sequences in the sample; roughly 20% occur only once, and 10% to 15% lies in the top ten. The CDR3 has 14 residues. CDR1 is DFQATT and CDR2 is SNEGSKA in the germline V gene (reference sequence). V lost 1 base and J lost 2; bases outside the gene matches: 2. This clonotype was counted between two and nine times. Its specificity is unknown. The same data also went into a second study, on T cells expressing NK-cell markers. From that study: Anti-gamma-delta TCR antibody use in several experiments restricted sorting to alpha-beta TCR T cells.

This sequence was found in a woman aged 18-29 years in good health. The rearrangement uses TRBV20-1 and TRBJ2-1; 7 bases fit TRBD1. Sequenced: PBMCs. For the CDR3, the DNA is TGCAGTGCTAGAGCCAGGGGGACCTACAATGAGCAGTTCTTC. The encoded protein is CSARARGTYNEQFF.